Sequencing of this T cell receptor beta chain was carried out in a study of blood T cell repertoires in COVID-19. Background on the study: Acute-phase and convalescent COVID-19 samples originated in the United States, Italy and Spain. Nucleic acid was either cDNA or gDNA, and it came from T cells, B-cell-depleted T cells, or PBMCs.

Germline V gene data show CDR1 as SEHNR and CDR2 as FQNEAQ (reference sequence). J gave up 2 bases and V 8 bases, and 14 bases lay outside the gene matches. The CDR3 has 17 residues. Original analysis: Amplification with reference gene primers provided the estimates of nucleated cell counts. The data were produced by immunoSEQ multiplex PCR, yet TCRdb's version contains in-frame clones alone and is incomplete. V, J and clone size were drawn from that table, and D and trimming were deduced from the DNA. This table has tens of thousands of clones, approximately 80% appearing once. Sample: peripheral blood. The sequence came from a woman aged 70-85 years with active or convalescent COVID-19. The V and J genes are TRBV7-9 and TRBJ1-4; TRBD1 agrees at 7 bases. The CDR3 sequence is CASGRDSSPRTNEKLFF. The CDR3 nucleotides read TGTGCCAGCGGTAGGGACAGCTCGCCTCGGACTAATGAAAAACTGTTTTTT.